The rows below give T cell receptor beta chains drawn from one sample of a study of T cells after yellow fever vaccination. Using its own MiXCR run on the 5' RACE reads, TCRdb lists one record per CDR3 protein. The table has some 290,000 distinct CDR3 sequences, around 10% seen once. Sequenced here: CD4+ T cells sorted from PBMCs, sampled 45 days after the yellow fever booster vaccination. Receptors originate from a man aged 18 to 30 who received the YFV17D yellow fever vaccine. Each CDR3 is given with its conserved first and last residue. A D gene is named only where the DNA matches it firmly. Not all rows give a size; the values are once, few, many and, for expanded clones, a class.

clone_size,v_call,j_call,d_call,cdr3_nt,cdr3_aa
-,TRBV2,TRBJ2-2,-,TGTGCCAGCAGAAACGGGGGAACAAACACCGGGGAGCTGTTTTTT,CASRNGGTNTGELFF
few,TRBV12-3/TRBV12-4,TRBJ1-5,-,TGTGCCAGCAGTTTAGGACAGTGGCAGCCCCAGCATTTT,CASSLGQWQPQHF
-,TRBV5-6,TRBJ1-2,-,TGTGCCAGCAGCTTGGTCCGGAGCCCCTATGGCTACACCTTC,CASSLVRSPYGYTF
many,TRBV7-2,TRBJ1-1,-,TGTGCCAGCAGGAGGGGGACTGAAGCTTTCTTT,CASRRGTEAFF
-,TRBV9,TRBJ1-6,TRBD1,TGTGCCAGCAGCGCAAGTGGACAGGAAGGTATCTCACCCCTCCACTTT,CASSASGQEGISPLHF
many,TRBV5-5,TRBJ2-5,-,TGTGCCAGCAGCTGGGGCTGGGAAGAGACCCAGTACTTC,CASSWGWEETQYF
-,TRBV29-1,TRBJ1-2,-,TGCAGCTCAGGCGAGAACTATGGCTACACCTTC,CSSGENYGYTF
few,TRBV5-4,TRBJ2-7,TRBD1,TGTGCCAGCAGCCTACAGGGGGTAATCTACGAGCAGTACTTC,CASSLQGVIYEQYF
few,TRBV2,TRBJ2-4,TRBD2,TGTGCCATCCTTACTAGCGGGGGTAACATTCAGTACTTC,CAILTSGGNIQYF
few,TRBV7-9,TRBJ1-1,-,TGTGCCAGCAGCCGGGCGAGGGCGGACACTGAAGCTTTCTTT,CASSRARADTEAFF
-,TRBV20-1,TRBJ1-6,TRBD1,TGCAGTGCTAGAGCCGGACAGGGGATTTTTTCACCCCTCCACTTT,CSARAGQGIFSPLHF
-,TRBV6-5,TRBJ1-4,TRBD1,TGTGCCAGCAGACCCCGGGACAGATTTAATGAAAAACTGTTTTTT,CASRPRDRFNEKLFF
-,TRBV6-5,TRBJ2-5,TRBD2,TGTGCCAGTGGACTAGCAGAAGAGACCCAGTACTTC,CASGLAEETQYF
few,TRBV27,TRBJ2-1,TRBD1,TGTGCCAGCAGAAACAGGGGGTACCCCTCGGATGAGCAGTTCTTC,CASRNRGYPSDEQFF
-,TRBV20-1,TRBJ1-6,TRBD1,TGCAGTGCTAGAGACGCCGGGACAGGGTTTTCACCCCTCCACTTT,CSARDAGTGFSPLHF
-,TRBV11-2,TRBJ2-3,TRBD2,TGTGCCAGCAGCTCCCCCCGGGAGGGGACGCAGTATTTT,CASSSPREGTQYF
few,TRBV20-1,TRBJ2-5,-,TGCAGTGCTAGAGTTGGGAGGACACAGGGCGTATTGGTCCAAGAGACCCAGTACTTC,CSARVGRTQGVLVQETQYF
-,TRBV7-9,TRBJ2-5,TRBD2,TGTGCCAGCAGCTCGACTAGCGGGGGTGAGCCCCAGTACTTC,CASSSTSGGEPQYF
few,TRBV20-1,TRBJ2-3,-,TGCAGTGCTCCTCTGCCACCCAGCCACAATACGCAGTATTTT,CSAPLPPSHNTQYF
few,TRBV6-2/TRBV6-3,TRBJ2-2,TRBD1,TGTGCCAGCAAGGGGACAGGGGGCGGTACCGGGGAGCTGTTTTTT,CASKGTGGGTGELFF
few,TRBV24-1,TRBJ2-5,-,TGTGCCACCAGTAGGAGGGGGGAGACCCAGTACTTC,CATSRRGETQYF
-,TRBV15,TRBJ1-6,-,TGTGCCACCAGCAGAGGCAAGGCGCCGGACGATTCACCCCTCCACTTT,CATSRGKAPDDSPLHF
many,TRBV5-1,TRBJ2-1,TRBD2,TGCGCCAGCAGCGGGACCGCTAGCGGGCCGCTCCTTTCCTTGCAGTTCTTC,CASSGTASGPLLSLQFF
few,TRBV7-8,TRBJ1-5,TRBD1,TGTGCCAGCAGCTTGGCCAGGACAGGGCATAGCAATCAGCCCCAGCATTTT,CASSLARTGHSNQPQHF
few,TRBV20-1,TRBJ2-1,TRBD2,TGCAGTGCTCAGAGAGGACTAGCGGGGACTGAGCAGTTCTTC,CSAQRGLAGTEQFF
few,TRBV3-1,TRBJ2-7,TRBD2,TGTGCCAGCAGCCAGCCCGTAAGCGGGGGGTCCTCCTACGAGCAGTACTTC,CASSQPVSGGSSYEQYF
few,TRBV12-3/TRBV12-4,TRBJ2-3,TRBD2,TGTGCCAGCAGTTTAGTGAGCGGGGGGGGAATTGGTACGCAGTATTTT,CASSLVSGGGIGTQYF
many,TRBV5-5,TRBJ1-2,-,TGTGCCAGCAGCTTAGTTTGGACGAGCTATGGCTACACCTTC,CASSLVWTSYGYTF
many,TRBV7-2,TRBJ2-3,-,TGTGCCAGCAGCCCCACAAACACAGATACGCAGTATTTT,CASSPTNTDTQYF
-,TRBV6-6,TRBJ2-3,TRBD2,TGTGCCAGCAGGCGGACTAGCGGTACAGATACGCAGTATTTT,CASRRTSGTDTQYF
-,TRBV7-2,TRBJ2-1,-,TGTGCCAGCAGTTTACGTGGGGGACGGGTTAACAATGAGCAGTTCTTC,CASSLRGGRVNNEQFF
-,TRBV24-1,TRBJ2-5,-,TGTGCCACCGCTAGGTCAGCAGAGACCCAGTACTTC,CATARSAETQYF
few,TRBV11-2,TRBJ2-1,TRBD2,TGTGCCAGCAGCCGCCACAGCGGGGGAGGGAATGAGCAGTTCTTC,CASSRHSGGGNEQFF
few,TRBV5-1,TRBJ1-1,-,TGCGCCAGCAGCTCGAGTCGGTTTGAAGCTTTCTTT,CASSSSRFEAFF
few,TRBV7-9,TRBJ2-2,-,TGTGCCAGTAGCCCAGGGGTTCACACCGGGGAGCTGTTTTTT,CASSPGVHTGELFF
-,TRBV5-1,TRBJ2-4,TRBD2,TGCGCCAGCAGCGCCGCGAGGGAGGGCGGACTAGCCAAAAACATTCAGTACTTC,CASSAAREGGLAKNIQYF
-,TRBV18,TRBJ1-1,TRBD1,TGTGCCAGCTTTATCCAGGGGGGCACTGAAGCTTTCTTT,CASFIQGGTEAFF
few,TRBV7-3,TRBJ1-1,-,TGTGCCAGCAGCTATACAGGGCGTACTGAAGCTTTCTTT,CASSYTGRTEAFF
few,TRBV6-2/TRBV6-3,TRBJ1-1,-,TGTGCCACCATACATAGTGCCATGAACACTGAAGCTTTCTTT,CATIHSAMNTEAFF
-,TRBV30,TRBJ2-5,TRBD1,TGTGCCTGGAGGAAGGGACAGGCCGCGGGGACCCAGTACTTC,CAWRKGQAAGTQYF
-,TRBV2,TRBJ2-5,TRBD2,TGTGCCAGCAGCGGGACTAGCGGGGGGAAGACCCAGTACTTC,CASSGTSGGKTQYF
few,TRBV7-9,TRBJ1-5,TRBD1,TGTGCCAGCAGCCGATCTACAGGGGTAGGGCCCCAGCATTTT,CASSRSTGVGPQHF
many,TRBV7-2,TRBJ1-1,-,TGTGCCAGCAGCCGCCAAACTGAAGCTTTCTTT,CASSRQTEAFF
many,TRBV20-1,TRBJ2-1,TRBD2,TGCAGTGCTCCCCAGACTAGCGGGGGGTTCAATGAGCAGTTCTTC,CSAPQTSGGFNEQFF
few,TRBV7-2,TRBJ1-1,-,TGTGCCAGCAGCTTAGTGATGTCGTCAGGAGCGAACACTGAAGCTTTCTTT,CASSLVMSSGANTEAFF
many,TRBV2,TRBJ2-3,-,TGTGCCAGCAGTGAAATTCGTGGGGACTCAGCGCAGTATTTT,CASSEIRGDSAQYF
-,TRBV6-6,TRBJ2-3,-,TGTGCCAGCACAGCGATGTCCAGCACAGATACGCAGTATTTT,CASTAMSSTDTQYF
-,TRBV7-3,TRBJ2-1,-,TGTGCCAGCAGACAGGACTTCAACCCCTTCAATGAGCAGTTCTTC,CASRQDFNPFNEQFF
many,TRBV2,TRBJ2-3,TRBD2,TGTGCCAGCGGGCAGGAGCGGGAAAGCACAGATACGCAGTATTTT,CASGQERESTDTQYF